Sequencing of this TCR beta chain was carried out in a study of cytomegalovirus exposure and HLA in healthy donors. Background on the study: Earlier, 150 million to 200 million T cells were analyzed, and some 120 million unique TCR beta sequences were found among them. Clustering assigned 81% of the approximately 390 genotyped donors to the Caucasian-associated ancestry cluster. Study findings and constraints: The authors later linked a missense DCLRE1C variant to TCR beta V- and J-gene trimming. The classifier was said to identify cytomegalovirus status with high specificity and sensitivity.

Concerning this clone itself: The antigen remains undetermined.

PCR primers comprised 60 Vbeta and 13 Jbeta primers. Sequencing was performed with immunoSEQ multiplex PCR; in TCRdb, only in-frame clones are kept and a portion is missing. The sample holds around 190,000 clones; almost 85% are singletons and the top ten take about 2.5%. The TCR was taken from a woman aged 50 to 60 in good health and CMV-seronegative. Sequenced sample: PBMCs.

CDR3 in DNA: TGTGCCAGCAGCTCCACAGCGGTTGTGTCTGAAGCTTTCTTT. It specifies CASSSTAVVSEAFF. The rearrangement links TRBV7-2 to TRBJ1-1; D not certain. Trimming cost V 4 bases and J 6 bases, with 15 bases left between them. The V gene's germline CDR1 is SGHTA and CDR2 FQGNSA. The CDR3 is 14 residues long.